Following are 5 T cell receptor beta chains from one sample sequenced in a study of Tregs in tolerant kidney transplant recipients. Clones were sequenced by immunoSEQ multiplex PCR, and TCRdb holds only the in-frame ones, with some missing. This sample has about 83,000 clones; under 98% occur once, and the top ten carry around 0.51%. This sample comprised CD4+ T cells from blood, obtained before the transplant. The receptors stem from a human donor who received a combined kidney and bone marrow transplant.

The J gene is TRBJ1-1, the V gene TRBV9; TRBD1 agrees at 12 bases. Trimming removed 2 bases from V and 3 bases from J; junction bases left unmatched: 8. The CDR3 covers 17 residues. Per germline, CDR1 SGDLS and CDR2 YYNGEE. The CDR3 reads CASSVGPGQGAYTEAFF. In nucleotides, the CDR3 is TGTGCCAGCAGCGTTGGGCCGGGACAGGGGGCTTACACTGAAGCTTTCTTT.

CDR3 bases: TGCGCCAGCAGCCAAGATTTCATAACCGGGACAGGGTTCTACGAGCAGTACTTC. It specifies CASSQDFITGTGFYEQYF. The chain couples TRBV4-1 to TRBJ2-7; 9 bases agree with TRBD1. V was clipped by 0 bases and J by 3 bases; unmatched bases: 12. The CDR3 length is 18 residues. Per germline, CDR1 MGHRA and CDR2 YSYEKL.

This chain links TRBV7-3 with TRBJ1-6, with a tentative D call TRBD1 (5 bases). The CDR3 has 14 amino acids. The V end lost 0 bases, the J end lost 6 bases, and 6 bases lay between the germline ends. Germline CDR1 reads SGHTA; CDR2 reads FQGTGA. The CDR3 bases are TGTGCCAGCAGCTTAACAGGGGTTAATTCACCCCTCCACTTT. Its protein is CASSLTGVNSPLHF.

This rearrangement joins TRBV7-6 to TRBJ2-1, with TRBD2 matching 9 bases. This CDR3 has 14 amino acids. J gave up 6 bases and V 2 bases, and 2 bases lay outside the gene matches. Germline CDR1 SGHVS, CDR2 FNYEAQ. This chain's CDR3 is CASSLTAGGNEQFF. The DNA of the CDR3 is TGTGCCAGCAGCTTAACAGCGGGAGGCAATGAGCAGTTCTTC.

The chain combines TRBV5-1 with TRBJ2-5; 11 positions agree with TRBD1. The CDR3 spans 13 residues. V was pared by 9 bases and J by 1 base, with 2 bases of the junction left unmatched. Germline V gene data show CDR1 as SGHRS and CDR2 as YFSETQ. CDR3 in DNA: TGCGCCACGGGACAGGGGGTCCAAGAGACCCAGTACTTC. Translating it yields CATGQGVQETQYF. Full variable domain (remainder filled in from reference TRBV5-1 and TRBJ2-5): KAGVTQTPRYLIKTRGQQVTLSCSPISGHRSVSWYQQTPGQGLQFLFEYFSETQRNKGNFPGRFSGRQFSNSRSEMNVSTLELGDSALYLCATGQGVQETQYFGPGTRLLVL.